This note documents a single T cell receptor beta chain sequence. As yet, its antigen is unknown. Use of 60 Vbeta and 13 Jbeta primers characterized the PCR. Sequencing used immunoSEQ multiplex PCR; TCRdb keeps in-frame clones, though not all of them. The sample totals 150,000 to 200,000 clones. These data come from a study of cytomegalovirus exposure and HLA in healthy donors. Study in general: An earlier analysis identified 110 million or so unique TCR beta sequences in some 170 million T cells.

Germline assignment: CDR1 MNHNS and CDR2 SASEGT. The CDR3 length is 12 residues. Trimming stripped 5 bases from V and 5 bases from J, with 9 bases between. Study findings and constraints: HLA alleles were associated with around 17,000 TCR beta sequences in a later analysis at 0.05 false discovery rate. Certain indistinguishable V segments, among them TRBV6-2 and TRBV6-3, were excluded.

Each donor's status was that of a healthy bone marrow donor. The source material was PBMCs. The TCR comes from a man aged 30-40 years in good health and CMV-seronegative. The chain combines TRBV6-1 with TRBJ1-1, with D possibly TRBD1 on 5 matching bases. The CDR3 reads CASSPGGTEAFF. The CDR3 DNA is TGTGCCAGCAGTCCCGGGGGAACTGAAGCTTTCTTT.